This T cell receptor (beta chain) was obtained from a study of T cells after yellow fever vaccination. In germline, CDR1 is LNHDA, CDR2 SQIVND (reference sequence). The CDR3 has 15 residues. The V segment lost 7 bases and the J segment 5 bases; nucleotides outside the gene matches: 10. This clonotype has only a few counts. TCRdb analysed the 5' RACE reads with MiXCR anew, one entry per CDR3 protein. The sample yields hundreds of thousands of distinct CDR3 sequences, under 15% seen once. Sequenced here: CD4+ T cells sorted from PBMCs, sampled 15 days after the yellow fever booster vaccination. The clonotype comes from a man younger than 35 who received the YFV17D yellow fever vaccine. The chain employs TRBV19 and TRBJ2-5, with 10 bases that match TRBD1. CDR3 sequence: CASNARTGGIETQYF. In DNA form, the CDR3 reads TGTGCCAGTAATGCCCGGACAGGGGGTATCGAGACCCAGTACTTC.